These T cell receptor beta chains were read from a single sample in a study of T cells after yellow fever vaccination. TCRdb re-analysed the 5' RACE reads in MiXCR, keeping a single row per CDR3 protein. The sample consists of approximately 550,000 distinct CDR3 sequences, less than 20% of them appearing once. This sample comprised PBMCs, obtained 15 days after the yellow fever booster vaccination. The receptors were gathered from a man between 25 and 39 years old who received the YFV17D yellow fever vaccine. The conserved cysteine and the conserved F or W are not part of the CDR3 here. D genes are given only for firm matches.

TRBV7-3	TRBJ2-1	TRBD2	ASSPSGRRDNEQF
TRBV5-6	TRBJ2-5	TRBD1	ASSTGQGAGKTQY
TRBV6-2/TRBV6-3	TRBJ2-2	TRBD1	ASSYSPTGTNTGELF
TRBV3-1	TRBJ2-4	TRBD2	ASSPGGLAGAENIQY
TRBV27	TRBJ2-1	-	ASSPPGLSEQF
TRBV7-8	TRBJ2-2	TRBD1	ASSLGSGQVLTGELF
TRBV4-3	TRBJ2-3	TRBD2	ASSPGGAADTQY
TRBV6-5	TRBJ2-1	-	ASSYGPDGQPYNEQF
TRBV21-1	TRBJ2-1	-	ASSRDRVQQF
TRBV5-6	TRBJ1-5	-	ASSLALVNQPQH
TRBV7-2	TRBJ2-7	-	ASRGGATTYEQY
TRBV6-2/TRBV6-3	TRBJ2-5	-	ASRRFSGAQETQY
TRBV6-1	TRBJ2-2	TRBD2	ASSREGDTGELF
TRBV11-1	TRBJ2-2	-	ASSPPDDGGFYTGELF
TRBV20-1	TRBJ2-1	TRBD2	SARTAGEVNEQF
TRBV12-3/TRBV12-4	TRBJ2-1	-	ASSLTQDEQF